These T cell receptor beta chains were read from a single sample in a study of blood T cells in healthy people across ages. TCRdb reprocessed the 5' RACE reads via MiXCR and lists one record per CDR3 protein. The data contain over 700,000 distinct CDR3 sequences, more than 20% of them singletons. The data also belong to a second study, concerning T cells of mothers and their children.

Sequencing was done on a sample of blood. Receptors were obtained from a boy under 18 in good health. The conserved cysteine and the conserved F or W are not part of the CDR3 here.

v_call: TRBV14
cdr3_aa: ASSQDLRAWEQY

v_call: TRBV4-2
cdr3_aa: ASLPDGDPTDTQY

v_call: TRBV12-3/TRBV12-4
cdr3_aa: ASSGLRGRLY

v_call: TRBV27
cdr3_aa: ASSLSIVGELF

v_call: TRBV7-2
cdr3_aa: ASSLGRVGEQY

v_call: TRBV5-4
cdr3_aa: ASSRSGGESGELF

v_call: TRBV7-2
cdr3_aa: ASSPYREAGDTQY

v_call: TRBV6-5
cdr3_aa: ASSTGNPLDGYT

v_call: TRBV12-5
cdr3_aa: ASGFGGEGRYEQY

v_call: TRBV29-1
cdr3_aa: SVGGGSGAKNIQY

v_call: TRBV2
cdr3_aa: ASSDTWTSGGNLGTQY

v_call: TRBV29-1
cdr3_aa: SVVPLADTEAF

v_call: TRBV20-1
cdr3_aa: SARSVSDGTQY

v_call: TRBV6-5
cdr3_aa: ASSPDYNIQY

v_call: TRBV4-2
cdr3_aa: ASSQGKSEQY

v_call: TRBV29-1
cdr3_aa: SVASVISYEQY

v_call: TRBV20-1
cdr3_aa: SARDPTGVV

v_call: TRBV29-1
cdr3_aa: SVAPQTNEKLF

v_call: TRBV29-1
cdr3_aa: SVSGKGDGYT

v_call: TRBV7-6
cdr3_aa: ASSLARSNRAESYEQY

v_call: TRBV7-3
cdr3_aa: ASRPGGGRNTGELF

v_call: TRBV20-1
cdr3_aa: SAGHTGQETQY

v_call: TRBV6-5
cdr3_aa: ASSYVWVAGDTDTQY

v_call: TRBV15
cdr3_aa: ATSRDEGKYEQY

v_call: TRBV5-1
cdr3_aa: ASSLVAGPRMNTEAF

v_call: TRBV7-2
cdr3_aa: ASSSTGGSRHGYT

v_call: TRBV3-1
cdr3_aa: ASSQPLRRGTSYEQY

v_call: TRBV9
cdr3_aa: ASSANGDPYSYTGELF

v_call: TRBV6-5
cdr3_aa: ASRRGESSYNEQF

v_call: TRBV20-1
cdr3_aa: SARDGERGETGELF

v_call: TRBV24-1
cdr3_aa: ATQAGGLEQF

v_call: TRBV6-2/TRBV6-3
cdr3_aa: ASKASGPFHYNEQF

v_call: TRBV28
cdr3_aa: ASGITWGRPSPYEQY

v_call: TRBV7-8
cdr3_aa: ASSPEGQPTSGNTIY

v_call: TRBV6-5
cdr3_aa: ASTFSGGDNSPLH

v_call: TRBV29-1
cdr3_aa: SVTQDNNQPQH

v_call: TRBV11-2
cdr3_aa: ASSSPQNTQY